Described below is a single T cell receptor beta chain sequence and its context. Its antigen is not known. The authors prepared UMI-labeled TRB cDNA libraries by 5' RACE. Reanalyzing the 5' RACE reads, TCRdb keeps one entry per CDR3 protein, without DNA. The sample holds 60,000 to 70,000 distinct CDR3 sequences. The CDR3 covers 14 residues. Germline CDR1 SGHRS, CDR2 YFSETQ. The data belong to a study of CXCR3-negative and CXCR3-positive naive CD8 T cells. Study results and limitations: CXCR3-positive naive cells carried more hydrophobic TRB CDR3s than CXCR3-negative naive cells did. The TRBV-TRBJ usage of naive CXCR3-negative and CXCR3-positive cells was similar, but that of memory cells differed.

The sequence derives from a human donor in good health. Some clones in this sample may be carry-over from other donors' samples. The chain joins TRBV5-1 to TRBJ1-1; the TCRdb D gene call, TRBD1, has no DNA to confirm it. The sequenced sample consisted of naive CXCR3+ CD8+ T cells from blood. Subset given: CD45RO-CCR7+CD27+CD95- naive CD8+ T cells expressing CXCR3 (TNR3+). CDR3 region: CASSWGQGDTEAFF.